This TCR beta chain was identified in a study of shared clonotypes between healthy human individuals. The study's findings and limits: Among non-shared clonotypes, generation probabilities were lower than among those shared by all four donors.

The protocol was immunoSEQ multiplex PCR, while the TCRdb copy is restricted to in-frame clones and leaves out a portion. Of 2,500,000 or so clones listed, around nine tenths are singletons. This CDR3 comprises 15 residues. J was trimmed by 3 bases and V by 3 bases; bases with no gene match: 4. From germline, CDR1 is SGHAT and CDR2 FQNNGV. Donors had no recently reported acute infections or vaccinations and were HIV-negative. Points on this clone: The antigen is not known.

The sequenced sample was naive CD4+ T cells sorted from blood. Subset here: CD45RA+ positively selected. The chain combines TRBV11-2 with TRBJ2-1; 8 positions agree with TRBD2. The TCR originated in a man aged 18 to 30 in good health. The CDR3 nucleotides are TGTGCCAGCAGCTTGTCGCTAGCGGGCTACAATGAGCAGTTCTTC. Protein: CASSLSLAGYNEQFF.